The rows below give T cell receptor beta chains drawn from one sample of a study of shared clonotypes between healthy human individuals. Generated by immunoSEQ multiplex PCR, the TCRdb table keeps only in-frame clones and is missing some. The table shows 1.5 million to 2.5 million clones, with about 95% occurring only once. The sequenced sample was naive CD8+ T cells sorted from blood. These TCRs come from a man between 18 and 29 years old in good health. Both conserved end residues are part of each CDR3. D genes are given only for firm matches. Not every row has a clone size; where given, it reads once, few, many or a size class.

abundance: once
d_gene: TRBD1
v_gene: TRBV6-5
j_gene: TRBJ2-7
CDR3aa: CASSYGTGTGEQYF
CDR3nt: TGTGCCAGCAGTTACGGGACAGGGACCGGCGAGCAGTACTTC

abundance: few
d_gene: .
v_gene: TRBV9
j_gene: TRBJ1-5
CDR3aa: CASSPHDRSPNQPQHF
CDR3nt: TGTGCCAGCAGCCCTCACGACAGGTCTCCCAATCAGCCCCAGCATTTT

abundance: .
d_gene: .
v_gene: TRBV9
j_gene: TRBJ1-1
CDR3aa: CASSAGSDTEAFF
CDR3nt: TGTGCCAGCAGCGCAGGGTCGGACACTGAAGCTTTCTTT

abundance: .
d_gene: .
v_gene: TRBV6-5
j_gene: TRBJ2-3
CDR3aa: CASSSTGTIPPDTQYF
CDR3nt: TGTGCCAGCAGTTCGACCGGGACCATCCCTCCAGATACGCAGTATTTT

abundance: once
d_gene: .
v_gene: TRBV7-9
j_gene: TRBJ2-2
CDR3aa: CASSSLEASTGELFF
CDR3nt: TGTGCCAGCAGCAGTCTGGAGGCCAGCACCGGGGAGCTGTTTTTT

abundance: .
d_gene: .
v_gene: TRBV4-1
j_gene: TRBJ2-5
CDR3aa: CASSQAGETQYF
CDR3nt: TGCGCCAGCAGCCAAGCTGGGGAGACCCAGTACTTC

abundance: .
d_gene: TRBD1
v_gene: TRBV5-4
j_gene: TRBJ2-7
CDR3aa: CASSGTASYEQYF
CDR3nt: TGTGCCAGCTCCGGGACAGCCTCCTACGAGCAGTACTTC

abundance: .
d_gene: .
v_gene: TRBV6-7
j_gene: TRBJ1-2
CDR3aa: CASSYSTGSNYGYTF
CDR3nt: TGTGCCAGCAGTTACTCGACGGGCAGTAACTATGGCTACACCTTC

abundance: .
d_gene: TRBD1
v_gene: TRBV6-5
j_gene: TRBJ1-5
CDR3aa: CASSYRTGVNQPQHF
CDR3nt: TGTGCCAGCAGTTACAGGACAGGGGTAAATCAGCCCCAGCATTTT

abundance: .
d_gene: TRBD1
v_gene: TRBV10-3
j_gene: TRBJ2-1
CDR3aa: CAISDAGTGGNDEQFF
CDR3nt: TGTGCCATCAGTGACGCCGGGACAGGGGGCAATGATGAGCAGTTCTTC

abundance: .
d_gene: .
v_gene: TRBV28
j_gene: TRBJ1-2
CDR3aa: CASSLRTGVGDYGYTF
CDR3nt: TGTGCCAGCAGTTTAAGGACGGGGGTGGGGGACTATGGCTACACCTTC

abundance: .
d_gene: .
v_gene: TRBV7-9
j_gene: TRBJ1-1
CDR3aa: CASSLGALGSTEAFF
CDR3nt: TGTGCCAGCAGCTTAGGAGCTTTAGGATCCACTGAAGCTTTCTTT

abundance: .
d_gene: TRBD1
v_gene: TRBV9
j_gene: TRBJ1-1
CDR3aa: CASSVGTGGLNTEAFF
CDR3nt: TGTGCCAGCAGCGTAGGGACAGGGGGTTTGAACACTGAAGCTTTCTTT

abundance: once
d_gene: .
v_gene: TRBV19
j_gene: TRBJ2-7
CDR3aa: CASSISANPSYEQYF
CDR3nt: TGTGCCAGTAGTATTAGCGCGAACCCCAGCTACGAGCAGTACTTC

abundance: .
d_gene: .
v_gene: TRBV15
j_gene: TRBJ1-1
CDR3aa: CATSRIGGAGEAFF
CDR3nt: TGTGCCACCAGCAGGATTGGGGGGGCGGGTGAAGCTTTCTTT

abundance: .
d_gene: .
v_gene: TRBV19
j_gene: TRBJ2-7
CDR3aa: CASSIGTGFTYEQYF
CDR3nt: TGTGCCAGTAGTATAGGTACAGGGTTCACCTACGAGCAGTACTTC

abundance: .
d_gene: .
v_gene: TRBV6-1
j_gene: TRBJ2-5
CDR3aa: CASSEAPTRKTQYF
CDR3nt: TGTGCCAGCAGTGAAGCGCCTACAAGGAAGACCCAGTACTTC

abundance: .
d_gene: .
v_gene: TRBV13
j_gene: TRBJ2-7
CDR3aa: CASSLGRSYEQYF
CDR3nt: TGTGCCAGCAGCTTGGGCAGATCCTACGAGCAGTACTTC

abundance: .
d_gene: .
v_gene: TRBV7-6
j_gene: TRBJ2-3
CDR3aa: CASSLVDGGTDTQYF
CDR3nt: TGTGCCAGCAGCTTAGTTGACGGGGGCACAGATACGCAGTATTTT

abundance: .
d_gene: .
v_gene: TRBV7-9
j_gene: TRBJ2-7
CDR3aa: CASSPDALSYEQYF
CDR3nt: TGTGCCAGCAGCCCGGACGCCCTCTCCTACGAGCAGTACTTC

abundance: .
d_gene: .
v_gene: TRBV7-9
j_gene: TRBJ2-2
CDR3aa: CASSWEAGELFF
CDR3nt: TGTGCCAGCAGCTGGGAAGCCGGGGAGCTGTTTTTT

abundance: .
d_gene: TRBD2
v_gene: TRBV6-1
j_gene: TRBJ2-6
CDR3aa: CASSEQGGVFSANVLTF
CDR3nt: TGTGCCAGCAGTGAACAGGGAGGGGTTTTCTCGGCCAACGTCCTGACTTTC

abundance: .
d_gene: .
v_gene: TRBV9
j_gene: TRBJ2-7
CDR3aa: CASSPDWGDYEQYF
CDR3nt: TGTGCCAGCAGCCCAGACTGGGGGGACTACGAGCAGTACTTC

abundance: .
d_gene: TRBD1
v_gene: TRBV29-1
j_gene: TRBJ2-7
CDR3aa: CSVSRQGINEQYF
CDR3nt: TGCAGCGTTAGTCGACAGGGGATCAACGAGCAGTACTTC

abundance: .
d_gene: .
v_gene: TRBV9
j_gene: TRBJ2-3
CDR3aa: CASSVGNGNGDTQYF
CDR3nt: TGTGCCAGCAGCGTAGGAAATGGGAACGGAGATACGCAGTATTTT

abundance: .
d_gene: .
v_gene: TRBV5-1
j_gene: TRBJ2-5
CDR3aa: CASSLFGQETQYF
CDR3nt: TGCGCCAGCAGCTTGTTCGGGCAAGAGACCCAGTACTTC

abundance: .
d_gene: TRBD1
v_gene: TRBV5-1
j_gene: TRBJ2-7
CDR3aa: CASSLGQGNRHEQYF
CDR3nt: TGCGCCAGCAGCTTGGGACAGGGGAATCGCCACGAGCAGTACTTC

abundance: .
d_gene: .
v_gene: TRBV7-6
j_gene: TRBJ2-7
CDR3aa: CASSLEVGDDEQYF
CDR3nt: TGTGCCAGCAGCTTAGAGGTTGGGGACGACGAGCAGTACTTC

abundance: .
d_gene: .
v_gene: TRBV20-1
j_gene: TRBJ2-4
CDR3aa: CSARDPGIQYF
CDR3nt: TGCAGTGCTAGAGATCCGGGCATTCAGTACTTC

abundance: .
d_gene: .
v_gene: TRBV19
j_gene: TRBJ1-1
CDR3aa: CASSLAPKTEAFF
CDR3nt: TGTGCCAGTAGTTTAGCCCCCAAAACTGAAGCTTTCTTT

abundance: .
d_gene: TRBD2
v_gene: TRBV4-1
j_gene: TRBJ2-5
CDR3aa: CASSQGLAPQETQYF
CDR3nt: TGCGCCAGCAGCCAGGGACTAGCGCCTCAAGAGACCCAGTACTTC

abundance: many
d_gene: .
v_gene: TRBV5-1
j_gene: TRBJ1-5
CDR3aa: CASSPGLDYQPQHF
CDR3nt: TGCGCCAGCAGCCCTGGGTTGGATTATCAGCCCCAGCATTTT

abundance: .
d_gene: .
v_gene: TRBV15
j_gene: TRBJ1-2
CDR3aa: CATSRDLGGEGYTF
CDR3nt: TGTGCCACCAGCAGAGATCTCGGGGGCGAGGGCTACACCTTC